The 16 T cell receptor beta chains listed next were all sequenced from one sample in a study of T cell repertoires and HLA-DP antigens. No cognate antigen is known for these TCRs. Libraries were prepared by immunoSEQ multiplex PCR; TCRdb keeps only in-frame clonotypes and omits some of them. Of about 73,000 clones detected, about 82% appear once; the ten largest clones hold around 1.5%. Sequencing was carried out using CD4+ T cells from PBMCs. The receptors shown here come from a man between 60 and 75 years old in good health and CMV-seronegative.

By sample fraction, this clone is medium-sized. The rearrangement links TRBV19 to TRBJ1-3; TRBD1 might be the D (5 bases). The CDR3 extends over 12 amino acids. Germline CDR1 and CDR2: LNHDA and SQIVND (reference sequence). Trimming took 8 bases from V and 0 from J, leaving 5 bases between them. The DNA of the CDR3 is TGTGCCAGTGGGGCCTCTGGAAACACCATATATTTT. Translation: CASGASGNTIYF. The full variable domain, with the rest looked up from reference TRBV19 and TRBJ1-3, is DGGITQSPKYLFRKEGQNVTLSCEQNLNHDAMYWYRQDPGQGLRLIYYSQIVNDFQKGDIAEGYSVSREKKESFPLTVTSAQKNPTAFYLCASGASGNTIYFGEGSWLTVV.

The CDR3 loop reads CASSLRDGRTDTQYF. The CDR3 coding sequence is TGTGCCAGCTCTCTCCGGGACGGACGCACAGATACGCAGTATTTT. V is TRBV18 and J is TRBJ2-3; TRBD1 or TRBD2 may be the D gene (5 bases each). This CDR3 has 15 amino acids. V was cut by 6 bases and J by 1 base, with 14 bases left in between. The V gene's germline CDR1 is KGHSH and CDR2 LQKENI.

This clone was seen only a few times. V usage is TRBV5-1 and J usage is TRBJ2-5; TRBD1 might be the D (7 bases). The CDR3 covers 15 residues. Germline values: CDR1 SGHRS, CDR2 YFSETQ. The V gene lost 0 bases and the J gene lost 5 bases, with 14 bases spanning the gap. The CDR3 region has the DNA TGCGCCAGCAGCTTGGGAGCCCCAGGGGGGGAGACCCAGTACTTC. As protein: CASSLGAPGGETQYF.

This chain uses TRBV5-6 with TRBJ1-2, with D possibly TRBD1 on 5 matching bases. The length of the CDR3 is 13 residues. CDR1 and CDR2 from the germline V gene are SGHDT and YYEEEE. V was cut by 0 bases and J by 8 bases, with 11 bases left in between. The CDR3 DNA reads as TGTGCCAGCAGCTTGGAGAGGGCAGGGGGCTACACCTTC. Its protein is CASSLERAGGYTF.

This chain links TRBV6-5 with TRBJ2-7; weak D call: TRBD1 (6 bases). The germline gives CDR1 MNHEY, CDR2 SVGAGI. This CDR3 is 15 amino acids long. V lost 4 bases and J lost 0, with 13 bases in between. The CDR3 region has the DNA TGTGCCAGCAGTTTCCTCCCGACAGGCTCCTACGAGCAGTACTTC. Translated: CASSFLPTGSYEQYF.

The V call is TRBV30, the J call TRBJ2-4, with D maybe TRBD1 (6 bases). The V gene lost 2 bases and the J gene lost 6 bases, with 14 bases spanning the gap. CDR3 length equals 14 residues. Germline loops: CDR1 GTSNPN, CDR2 SVGIG (reference sequence). The CDR3 nucleotides read TGTGCCTGGAGTAAGAACAGGGCGGGAAACATTCAGTACTTC. Encoded protein: CAWSKNRAGNIQYF.

The CDR3 DNA follows: TGTGCCAGCAGTGGCGGGGGGGCCTTAAATGAGCAGTTCTTC. It yields the protein CASSGGGALNEQFF. The chain has TRBV6-1 and TRBJ2-1; 9 positions match TRBD2. Germline V lookup: CDR1 MNHNS, CDR2 SASEGT. The length of the CDR3 is 14 residues. Unmatched junction bases numbered 5, after V lost 4 bases and J lost 7 bases.

The chain combines TRBV5-1 with TRBJ1-4; no firm D call. This CDR3 is 15 amino acids long. The V gene lost 0 bases and the J gene lost 5 bases, with 11 bases spanning the gap. Germline V gene sequence: CDR1 SGHRS, CDR2 YFSETQ. The DNA of the CDR3 is TGCGCCAGCAGCTTGGACGGGCAAGTGAATGAAAAACTGTTTTTT. Translating gives CASSLDGQVNEKLFF.

The gene calls are TRBV2 and TRBJ1-4; D is unresolved. Germline V lookup: CDR1 SNHLY, CDR2 FYNNEI. The CDR3 runs to 15 residues. Trimming removed 4 bases from V and 0 bases from J, with 9 bases in between. CDR3 amino acids: CASSVRNPTNEKLFF. The CDR3 nucleotides read TGTGCCAGCAGTGTTCGGAATCCAACTAATGAAAAACTGTTTTTT.

CDR3 sequence (DNA): TGTGCCAGCAGCTTAAGTCCTATTAACATTCAGTACTTC. It is translated as CASSLSPINIQYF. This chain uses TRBV7-3 with TRBJ2-4; D remains ambiguous. The germline gives CDR1 SGHTA, CDR2 FQGTGA. The CDR3 has 13 residues. Trimming removed 1 base from V and 7 bases from J, with 8 bases in between.

This sequence joins TRBV6-1 and TRBJ2-7, with D perhaps TRBD1 or TRBD2 (5 bases each). Looked up from germline, CDR1 is MNHNS and CDR2 is SASEGT. The length of the CDR3 is 14 residues. The V end was cut by 4 bases, the J end by 2 bases, with 12 bases between. CDR3: CASSASLGAYEQYF. Written as DNA, the CDR3 is TGTGCCAGCAGTGCCTCCCTGGGGGCCTACGAGCAGTACTTC.

This clone was detected a few times. The V gene is TRBV27, the J gene TRBJ2-7; no definite D call. From germline, CDR1 is MNHEY and CDR2 SMNVEV (reference sequence). This CDR3 has 14 residues. V was shortened by 4 bases and J by 2 bases, with 12 bases between the two germline ends. Here the CDR3 DNA reads TGTGCCAGCAGTTCACGACAAATCCCCTACGAGCAGTACGTC. This sequence encodes CASSSRQIPYEQYV.

V usage is TRBV5-6 and J usage is TRBJ2-5; 8 nucleotides match TRBD1. Germline V CDR1 and CDR2: SGHDT, YYEEEE. The length of the CDR3 is 14 residues. Losses at the gene ends were 4 bases for V and 6 bases for J; bases not matched to a gene: 8. The CDR3 sequence: CASSPTGDGKTQYF. The CDR3 DNA sequence: TGTGCCAGCAGCCCGACAGGGGACGGAAAGACCCAGTACTTC.

This sequence joins TRBV19 and TRBJ2-7, with D perhaps matching TRBD2 (6 bases). The CDR3 length is 14 residues. The germline V gene has CDR1 LNHDA and CDR2 SQIVND (reference sequence). Deletions cut 4 bases from V and 2 bases from J, with 12 bases between. This CDR3 is CASSTGGQAYEQYF. CDR3 coding DNA: TGTGCCAGTAGTACAGGAGGGCAAGCCTACGAGCAGTACTTC.

This clone was seen just once. The rearrangement joins TRBV6-4 to TRBJ1-6, with D possibly matching TRBD1 (6 bases). The length of the CDR3 is 16 residues. Trimming cost V 8 bases and J 7 bases, with 21 bases left between them. Looked up from germline, CDR1 is MRHNA and CDR2 is SNTAGT. Here the CDR3 DNA reads TGTGCCAGCTTCCCCCTGAAGGACAGCGCGAATTCACCCCTCCACTTT. Translation: CASFPLKDSANSPLHF.

V is TRBV5-1 and J is TRBJ1-4; perhaps TRBD1 as D (5 bases). The germline V gene has CDR1 SGHRS and CDR2 YFSETQ. Between the trimmed V and J ends, which lost 0 bases and 8 bases, there was a span of 17 bases. The CDR3 sequence is 16 residues long. The CDR3 DNA sequence: TGCGCCAGCAGCTTGGAGGGAGCCCAAAGGGGAGAAAAACTGTTTTTT. Amino acid sequence: CASSLEGAQRGEKLFF. The whole variable domain, remainder taken from reference TRBV5-1 and TRBJ1-4, is KAGVTQTPRYLIKTRGQQVTLSCSPISGHRSVSWYQQTPGQGLQFLFEYFSETQRNKGNFPGRFSGRQFSNSRSEMNVSTLELGDSALYLCASSLEGAQRGEKLFFGSGTQLSVL.